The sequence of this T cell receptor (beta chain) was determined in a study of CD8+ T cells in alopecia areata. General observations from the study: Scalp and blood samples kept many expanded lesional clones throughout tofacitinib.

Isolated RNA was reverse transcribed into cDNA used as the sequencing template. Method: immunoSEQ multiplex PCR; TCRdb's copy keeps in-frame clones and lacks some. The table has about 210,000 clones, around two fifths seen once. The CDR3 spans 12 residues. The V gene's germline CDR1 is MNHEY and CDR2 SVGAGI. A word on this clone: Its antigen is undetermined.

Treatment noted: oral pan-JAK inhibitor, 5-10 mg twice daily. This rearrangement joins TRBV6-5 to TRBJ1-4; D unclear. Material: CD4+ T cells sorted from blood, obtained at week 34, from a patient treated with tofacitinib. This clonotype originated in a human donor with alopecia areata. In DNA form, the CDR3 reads TGTGTACAACTGAGGCCAAATGAAAAACTGTTTTTT. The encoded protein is CVQLRPNEKLFF.